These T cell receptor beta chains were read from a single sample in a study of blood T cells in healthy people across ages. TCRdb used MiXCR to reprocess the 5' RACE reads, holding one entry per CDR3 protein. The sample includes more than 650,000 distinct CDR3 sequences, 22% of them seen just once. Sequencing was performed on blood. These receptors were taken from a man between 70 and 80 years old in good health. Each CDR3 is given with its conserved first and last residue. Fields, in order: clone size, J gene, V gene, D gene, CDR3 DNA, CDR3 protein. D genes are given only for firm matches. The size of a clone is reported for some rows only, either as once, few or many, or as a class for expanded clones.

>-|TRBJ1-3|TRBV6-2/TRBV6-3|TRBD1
TGTGCCAGCAGTTCCCCGGGACAGGGGATCTACTCTGGAAACGCCATATATTTT
CASSSPGQGIYSGNAIYF
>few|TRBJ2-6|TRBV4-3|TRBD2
TGCGCCAGCAGCCAAGTAGGACTAGCGGGAGCTGGGGCCAACGTCCTGACTTTC
CASSQVGLAGAGANVLTF
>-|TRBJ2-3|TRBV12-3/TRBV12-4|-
TGTGCCAGCAGTTTAGATGCCATATCAGATACGCAGTATTTT
CASSLDAISDTQYF
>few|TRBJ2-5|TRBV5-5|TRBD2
TGTGCCAGCAGCTTGGTTGGGACTAGCGGGGGAGAGACCCAGTACTTC
CASSLVGTSGGETQYF
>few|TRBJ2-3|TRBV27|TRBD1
TGTGCCAGCAGGCCCGGGACAGCGGTCAATAGTTTCGAGGATACGCAGTATTTT
CASRPGTAVNSFEDTQYF
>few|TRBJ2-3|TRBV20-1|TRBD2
TGCAGTGCTAGGGGGGGAGCGGGAGAGCCCCTCCCGCAGTATTTT
CSARGGAGEPLPQYF
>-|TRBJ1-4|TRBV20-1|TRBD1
TGCAGTGCTAGCCCCTGGGACAGGGAAAAACTGTTTTTT
CSASPWDREKLFF
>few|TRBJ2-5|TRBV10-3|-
TGTGCCGTCAGCTCCGGACTCCCGCTACTAGACTTC
CAVSSGLPLLDF
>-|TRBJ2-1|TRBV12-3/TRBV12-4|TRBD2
TGTGCCAGCAGGGGACTAGCGAGAAACAATGAGCAGTTCTTC
CASRGLARNNEQFF
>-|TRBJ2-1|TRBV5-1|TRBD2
TGCGCCAGCAGCTTGGTTCCTAGCGGGGGCAATGAGCAGTTCTTC
CASSLVPSGGNEQFF